Sequencing of this T cell receptor beta chain was carried out in a study of T cell responses to AZD1222 COVID-19 vaccine. Whole-study results and caveats: The peak T cell response came first, and repertoires were sampled only after it. The donors showed a predominance of white British ancestry and of females, with possible underestimation of clonal diversity. Rises in breadth and depth of Spike-specific TCRs came after two AZD1222 doses.

On this clone: The antigen is unknown.

Researchers grouped second doses given at about 4 or about 12 weeks into one pool. The ends were cut back, 6 bases at V and 6 bases at J, with 8 bases in the middle. The CDR3 has 11 amino acids. The V gene's germline CDR1 is LGHDT and CDR2 YNNKEL (reference sequence). Clones were sequenced by immunoSEQ multiplex PCR, and TCRdb holds only the in-frame ones, with some missing. The repertoire holds 90,000 to 95,000 clones, with around 89% as singletons. The gene calls are TRBV3-1 (or the pseudogene TRBV3-2) and TRBJ1-1; TRBD1 might be the D (5 bases). This sequence was found in an adult who received the AZD1222 COVID-19 vaccine. The sample here was peripheral blood, taken 28 days after the second AZD1222 dose. The DNA of the CDR3 is TGTGCCAGCAGTTTAGGGGCTGAAGCTTTCTTT. Its translation: CASSLGAEAFF.